Shown below are 8 T cell receptor beta chains from a single sample sequenced in a study of blood T cell repertoires in COVID-19. The assay was immunoSEQ multiplex PCR, and TCRdb's table has in-frame clones only and misses some. The table records about 68,000 clones, roughly 80% of them present only once. Sequencing was done on a sample of peripheral blood. The receptors stem from a man in his fifties or sixties with active COVID-19.

The DNA for the CDR3 is TGTGCCAGCTCCCCCTCCGGGACTACTCCCGGGGAGCTGTTTTTT. Translating gives CASSPSGTTPGELFF. This chain connects TRBV18 to TRBJ2-2; the match to TRBD2 covers 7 bases. V lost 6 bases, J lost 6 bases, and 10 bases stayed unmatched. This CDR3 has 15 amino acids. CDR1 and CDR2 from the germline V gene are KGHSH and LQKENI. The full variable domain, rest sourced from reference TRBV18 and TRBJ2-2, is NAGVMQNPRHLVRRRGQEARLRCSPMKGHSHVYWYRQLPEEGLKFMVYLQKENIIDESGMPKERFSAEFPKEGPSILRIQQVVRGDSAAYFCASSPSGTTPGELFFGEGSRLTVL.

The chain recombines TRBV12-3 or TRBV12-4 with TRBJ2-7; D uncertain. The CDR3 sequence is 12 residues long. V shed 5 bases and J shed 4 bases, with 9 bases lying between them. Here the CDR3 reads CASSLSYYEQYF. The CDR3 DNA follows: TGTGCCAGCAGTCTTTCCTATTACGAGCAGTACTTC.

The CDR3 sequence: CASSREVKGINQPQHF. The CDR3 coding sequence is TGTGCCAGTAGTAGGGAGGTAAAGGGAATCAATCAGCCCCAGCATTTT. V gene TRBV19 combines with J gene TRBJ1-5, with D unresolved. V was cut by 4 bases and J by 3 bases, with 16 bases left in between. CDR3 length equals 16 residues. In germline, CDR1 is LNHDA, CDR2 SQIVND (reference sequence).

The V call is TRBV7-2, the J call TRBJ2-7; D is undetermined. The CDR3 consists of 16 residues. The V gene lost 0 bases and the J gene lost 0 bases, with 12 bases spanning the gap. CDR1 and CDR2 (germline): SGHTA, FQGNSA. CDR3 sequence (DNA): TGTGCCAGCAGCTTAGCGGCGACGGAGAGCTCCTACGAGCAGTACTTC. The encoded protein is CASSLAATESSYEQYF.

The chain is built from TRBV29-1 and TRBJ1-2; perhaps TRBD1 as D (6 bases). The CDR3 runs to 11 residues. Germline lookup yields CDR1 SQVTM and CDR2 ANQGSEA. V lost 6 bases, J lost 6 bases, and 11 bases lay in between. In nucleotides, the CDR3 is TGCAGCGTCGGGACAACAGATGGCTACACCTTC. Amino acids: CSVGTTDGYTF.

The chain has TRBV2 and TRBJ2-5, with D perhaps matching TRBD2 (5 bases). The CDR3 is made up of 12 amino acids. Trimming pared 1 base from V and 5 bases from J, leaving 5 bases between. Germline V gene sequence: CDR1 SNHLY, CDR2 FYNNEI. The CDR3 DNA follows: TGTGCCAGCAGTGAAGGGAGGGAGACCCAGTACTTC. Protein: CASSEGRETQYF. Filled out from reference TRBV2 and TRBJ2-5, the complete variable domain reads EPEVTQTPSHQVTQMGQEVILRCVPISNHLYFYWYRQILGQKVEFLVSFYNNEISEKSEIFDDQFSVERPDGSNFTLKIRSTKLEDSAMYFCASSEGRETQYFGPGTRLLVL.

This chain joins TRBV6-5 and TRBJ2-7; the match to TRBD2 covers 10 bases. This CDR3 has 14 residues. Germline V gives CDR1 MNHEY, CDR2 SVGAGI. The V gene end was trimmed by 6 bases and the J gene end by 4 bases; junction bases not matched to a gene: 6. The CDR3 DNA reads as TGTGCCAGCAGGGAGAGCGGGAGGGCTTACGAGCAGTACTTC. Protein: CASRESGRAYEQYF.

The V and J genes are TRBV6-5 and TRBJ2-7; D is undetermined. The length of the CDR3 is 14 residues. Germline CDR1 reads MNHEY; CDR2 reads SVGAGI. V was trimmed by 2 bases and J by 6 bases, leaving 14 bases between them. The chain's CDR3 is CASSYTQFSGEQYF. The CDR3 nucleotides are TGTGCCAGCAGTTACACCCAGTTCTCTGGCGAGCAGTACTTC.